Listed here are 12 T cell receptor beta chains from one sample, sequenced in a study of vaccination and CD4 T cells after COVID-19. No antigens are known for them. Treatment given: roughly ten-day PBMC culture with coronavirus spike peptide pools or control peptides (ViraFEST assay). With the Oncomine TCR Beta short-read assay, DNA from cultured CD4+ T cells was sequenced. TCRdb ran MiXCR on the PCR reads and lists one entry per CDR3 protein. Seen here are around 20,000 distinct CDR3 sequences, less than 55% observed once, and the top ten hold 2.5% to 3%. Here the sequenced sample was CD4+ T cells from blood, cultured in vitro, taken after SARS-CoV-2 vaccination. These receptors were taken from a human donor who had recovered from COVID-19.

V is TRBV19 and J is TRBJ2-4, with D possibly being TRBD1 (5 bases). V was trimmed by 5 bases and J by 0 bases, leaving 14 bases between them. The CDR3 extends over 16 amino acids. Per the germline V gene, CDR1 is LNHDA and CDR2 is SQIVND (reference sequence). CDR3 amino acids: CASSLDSSLAKNIQYF. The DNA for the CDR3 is TGTGCCAGTAGTCTCGACAGTTCCCTAGCCAAAAACATTCAGTACTTC.

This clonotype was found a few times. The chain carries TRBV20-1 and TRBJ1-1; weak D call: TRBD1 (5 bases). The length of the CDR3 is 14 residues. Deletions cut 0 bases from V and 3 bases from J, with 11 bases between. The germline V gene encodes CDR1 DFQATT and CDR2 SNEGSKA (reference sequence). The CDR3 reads CSARDRGYDTEAFF. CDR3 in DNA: TGCAGTGCTAGAGATCGGGGGTACGACACTGAAGCTTTCTTT.

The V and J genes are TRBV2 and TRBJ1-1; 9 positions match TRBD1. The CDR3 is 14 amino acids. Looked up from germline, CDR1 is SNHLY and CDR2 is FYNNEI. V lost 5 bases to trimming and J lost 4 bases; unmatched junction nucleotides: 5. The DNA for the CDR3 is TGTGCCAGCAGTTGGGACAGGGAGGGCACTGAAGCTTTCTTT. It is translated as CASSWDREGTEAFF.

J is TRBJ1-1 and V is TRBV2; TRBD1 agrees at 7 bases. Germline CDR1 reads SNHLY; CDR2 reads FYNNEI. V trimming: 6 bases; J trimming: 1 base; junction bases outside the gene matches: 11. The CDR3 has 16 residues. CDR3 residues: CASSITGVFSNTEAFF. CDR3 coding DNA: TGTGCCAGCAGCATCACAGGGGTCTTCTCGAACACTGAAGCTTTCTTT.

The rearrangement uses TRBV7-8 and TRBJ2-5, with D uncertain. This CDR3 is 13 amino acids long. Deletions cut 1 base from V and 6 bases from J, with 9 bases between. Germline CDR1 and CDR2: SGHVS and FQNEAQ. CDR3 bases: TGTGCCAGCAGCTTAGTTCAGAAGAAGACCCAGTACTTC. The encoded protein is CASSLVQKKTQYF.

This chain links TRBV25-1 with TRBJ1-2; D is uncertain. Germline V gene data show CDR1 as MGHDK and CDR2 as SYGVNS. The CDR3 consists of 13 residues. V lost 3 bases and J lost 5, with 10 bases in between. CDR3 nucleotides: TGTGCCAGCAGTGAGGAGGGAAGGTATGGCTACACCTTC. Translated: CASSEEGRYGYTF.

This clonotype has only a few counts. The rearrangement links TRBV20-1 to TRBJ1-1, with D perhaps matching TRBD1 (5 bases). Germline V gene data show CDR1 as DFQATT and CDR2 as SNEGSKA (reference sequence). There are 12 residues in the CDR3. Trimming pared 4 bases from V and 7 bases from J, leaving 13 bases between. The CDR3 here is CSAMGLGLEAFF. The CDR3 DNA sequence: TGCAGTGCTATGGGGCTGGGTCTTGAAGCTTTCTTT.

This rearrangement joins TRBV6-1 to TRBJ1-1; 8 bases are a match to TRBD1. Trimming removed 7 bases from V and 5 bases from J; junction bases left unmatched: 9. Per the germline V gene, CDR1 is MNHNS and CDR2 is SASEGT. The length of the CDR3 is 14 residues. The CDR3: CASNHRGRGTEAFF. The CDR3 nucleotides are TGTGCCAGCAACCACAGGGGGAGGGGGACTGAAGCTTTCTTT.

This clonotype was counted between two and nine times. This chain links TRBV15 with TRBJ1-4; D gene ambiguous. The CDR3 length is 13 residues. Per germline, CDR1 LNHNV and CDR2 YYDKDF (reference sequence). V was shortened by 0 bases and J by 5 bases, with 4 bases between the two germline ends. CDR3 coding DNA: TGTGCCACCAGCAGAGATACGAATGAAAAACTGTTTTTT. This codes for CATSRDTNEKLFF.

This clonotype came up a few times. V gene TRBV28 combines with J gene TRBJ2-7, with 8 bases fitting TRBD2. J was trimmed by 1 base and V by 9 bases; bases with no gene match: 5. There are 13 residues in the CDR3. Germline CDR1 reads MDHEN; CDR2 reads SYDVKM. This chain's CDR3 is CASTSGGSYEQYF. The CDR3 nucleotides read TGTGCCAGTACAAGCGGGGGATCCTACGAGCAGTACTTC.

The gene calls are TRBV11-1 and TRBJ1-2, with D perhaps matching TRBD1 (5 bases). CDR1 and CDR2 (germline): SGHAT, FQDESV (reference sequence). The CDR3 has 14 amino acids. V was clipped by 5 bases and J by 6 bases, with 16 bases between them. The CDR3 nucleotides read TGTGCCAGCAGCGACGCAGGGATCCTCCATGGCTACACCTTC. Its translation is CASSDAGILHGYTF.

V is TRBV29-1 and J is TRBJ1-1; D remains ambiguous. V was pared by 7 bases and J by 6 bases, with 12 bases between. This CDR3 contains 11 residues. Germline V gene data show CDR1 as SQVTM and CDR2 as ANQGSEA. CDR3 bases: TGCAGCGCCCGGGAGGGCCCTGAAGCTTTCTTT. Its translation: CSAREGPEAFF.